The T cell receptor beta chain described here comes from a study of post-analysis software for immune sequencing data. This clonotype was counted many times. Its antigen is unidentified. One end of the junction fails to match germline, which may point to a read error. Whole-study results and caveats: Among 5 or 6 TRBV segments more frequent in patients than controls were TRBV5-6, TRBV5-1 and TRBV20-1. In multiple sclerosis, normalized Chao1 diversity was significantly below that of controls.

The CDR3 is 14 residues long. Germline assignment: CDR1 SGHTA and CDR2 FQGNSA. The TCR beta cDNA libraries carried unique molecular identifiers. Starting from approximately 1 to 10 million T cells, the study yielded 450,000 to 500,000 cDNA molecules. Using its own MiXCR run on the PCR reads, TCRdb lists one record per CDR3 protein. The sample includes around 250,000 distinct CDR3 sequences, 30% to 45% seen only once; the top ten take under 5%. The sample taken for sequencing was blood. This TCR was sampled from a girl aged 5 to 17 with multiple sclerosis. The V and J genes are TRBV7-2 and TRBJ2-3; D may match TRBD1 or TRBD2 (5 bases each). CDR3 sequence (DNA): TGTGCCAGCAGTTTAGGTCAGGGAGCAGATACGCAGTATTTT. Amino acids: CASSLGQGADTQYF.